These T cell receptor beta chains were read from a single sample in a study of OX40 agonist ivuxolimab in advanced cancers. Here immunoSEQ multiplex PCR was the method, and the copy in TCRdb shows in-frame clones only, minus some. Among tens of thousands of clones listed, 80% to 90% were seen once. Sequencing was performed on CD4+ or CD8+ T cells sorted from blood, taken in a trial of the OX40 agonist ivuxolimab. The source of these receptors is an adult with an advanced solid tumor such as melanoma, head and neck, liver or kidney cancer. Each CDR3 is given with its conserved first and last residue. The D gene is left open where the match is weak. Not all rows give a size; the values are once, few, many and, for expanded clones, a class.

j_gene,d_gene,abundance,v_gene,CDR3aa,CDR3nt
TRBJ2-3,-,once,TRBV27,CASSSIQGFGSDTQYF,TGTGCCAGCAGTTCCATACAGGGATTTGGCTCAGATACGCAGTATTTT
TRBJ1-2,-,-,TRBV27,CASSLSAYQANYGYTF,TGTGCCAGCAGTTTATCGGCGTATCAAGCTAACTATGGCTACACCTTC
TRBJ2-7,-,-,TRBV4-3,CASSQDTAGVEQYF,TGCGCCAGCAGCCAGGATACCGCAGGGGTTGAGCAGTACTTC
TRBJ1-1,-,-,TRBV27,CASSLTGANTEAFF,TGTGCCAGCAGTTTAACAGGAGCTAACACTGAAGCTTTCTTT
TRBJ2-3,-,few,TRBV4-3,CASSPGPGRGTDTQYF,TGCGCCAGCAGCCCAGGTCCGGGTAGAGGCACAGATACGCAGTATTTT
TRBJ1-1,-,-,TRBV6-5,CASSYSDWGRDTEAFF,TGTGCCAGCAGTTACAGTGATTGGGGGCGAGACACTGAAGCTTTCTTT
TRBJ2-2,TRBD1,once,TRBV7-9,CASSSNQGRDRGPTGELFF,TGTGCCAGCAGCTCGAACCAAGGGAGGGACAGGGGACCCACCGGGGAGCTGTTTTTT
TRBJ1-2,-,-,TRBV6-5,CASSYSSGSYGYTF,TGTGCCAGCAGTTACTCGTCTGGGAGCTATGGCTACACCTTC
TRBJ2-2,TRBD2,-,TRBV11-2,CASRLAGQDTGELFF,TGTGCCAGCAGACTAGCGGGACAGGACACCGGGGAGCTGTTTTTT
TRBJ1-2,-,-,TRBV7-2,CASSPSVQGRDYGYTF,TGTGCCAGCAGCCCGAGCGTTCAGGGTCGAGACTATGGCTACACCTTC
TRBJ1-2,-,-,TRBV7-9,CASSLAGGWNYGYTF,TGTGCCAGCAGCTTAGCGGGGGGCTGGAACTATGGCTACACCTTC
TRBJ1-4,-,-,TRBV7-9,CASSFTPGQSNEKLFF,TGTGCCAGCAGCTTTACGCCCGGACAGTCTAATGAAAAACTGTTTTTT
TRBJ2-1,-,-,TRBV5-4,CASSHYLTGKSEQFF,TGTGCCAGCAGCCACTACCTAACAGGGAAGTCTGAGCAGTTCTTC
TRBJ2-7,-,once,TRBV5-1,CASSLAGTHEQYF,TGCGCCAGCAGCTTGGCCGGTACCCACGAGCAGTACTTC
TRBJ2-1,-,-,TRBV9,CASSPPPGSYNEQFF,TGTGCCAGCAGCCCCCCACCCGGATCCTACAATGAGCAGTTCTTC
TRBJ1-1,-,-,TRBV6-1,CASSLRHSNTEAFF,TGTGCCAGCAGCTTAAGACATTCGAACACTGAAGCTTTCTTT
TRBJ2-3,TRBD1,once,TRBV5-1,CASSPPGQGLNTDTQYF,TGCGCCAGCAGCCCGCCGGGACAGGGACTTAACACAGATACGCAGTATTTT
TRBJ1-1,-,-,TRBV5-6,CASSLDRDPEAFF,TGTGCCAGCAGCTTGGACAGGGACCCTGAAGCTTTCTTT
TRBJ1-1,-,few,TRBV9,CASSVFSYTEAFF,TGTGCCAGCAGCGTATTTAGCTATACTGAAGCTTTCTTT
TRBJ1-1,-,-,TRBV6-5,CASSYSGGTEAFF,TGTGCCAGCAGTTACTCGGGCGGCACTGAAGCTTTCTTT